Listed below are T cell receptor beta chains from one sample, sequenced in a study of T cells in Graves' hyperthyroidism and ophthalmopathy. TCRdb used MiXCR to reprocess the multiplex PCR reads, holding one entry per CDR3 protein. This table has a few hundred thousand distinct CDR3 sequences, approximately 15% appearing once. The sample taken for sequencing was blood. These receptors came from a woman aged 30 to 39 with Graves' hyperthyroidism. The CDR3 runs from the conserved cysteine through the conserved F or W. The D gene is left open where the match is weak. Clone size is not always given. Where it is, it says once, few, many or a class for expanded clones.

>TRBD2|TRBJ2-1|TRBV11-1|many
TGTGCCAGCAGCTTAGCGGGACTAGCGGGATCTTTTGAGCAGTTCTTC
CASSLAGLAGSFEQFF
>TRBD1|TRBJ2-7|TRBV20-1|many
TGCAGTCCCAAGAGGCAGGGGGCCCACGAGCAGTACTTC
CSPKRQGAHEQYF
>.|TRBJ2-2|TRBV12-5|many
TGTGCTAGTGGTTTGTGGCAGGGAGCTAACACCGGGGAGCTGTTTTTT
CASGLWQGANTGELFF
>TRBD2|TRBJ2-7|TRBV30|.
TGTGCCTGGAGTGTGGGTAGCGGGAGAGGAAGTGAGCAGTACTTC
CAWSVGSGRGSEQYF
>.|TRBJ2-1|TRBV10-3|few
TGTGCCATCAGTGAGTCGATTGCCGGAAGCTCCTACAATGAGCAGTTCTTC
CAISESIAGSSYNEQFF
>TRBD2|TRBJ2-7|TRBV20-1|many
TGCAGTGCTAGAGGACTAGCGGGAGGGAAATACTCCTACGAGCAGTACTTC
CSARGLAGGKYSYEQYF
>TRBD1|TRBJ1-1|TRBV7-2|many
TGTGCCAGCAGCTTAGGGACAGGGCTCGGCACTGAAGCTTTCTTT
CASSLGTGLGTEAFF
>TRBD2|TRBJ2-2|TRBV6-1|.
TGTGCCAGCAAAAGGGAGCAGGGTCTAATCGGGAGGGCCGGGGAGCTGTTTTTT
CASKREQGLIGRAGELFF
>TRBD2|TRBJ2-1|TRBV7-9|many
TGTGCCAGCAGCTTAGTGGCAGCGGGAGGGCCCAATGAGCAGTTCTTC
CASSLVAAGGPNEQFF
>TRBD2|TRBJ2-5|TRBV6-1|few
TGTGCCAGCAGTCCGACTAGCGGGAGGGCCAGGGAGACCCAGTACTTC
CASSPTSGRARETQYF
>.|TRBJ1-1|TRBV30|many
TGTGCCTGGACTTGGCGCACTGAAGCTTTCTTT
CAWTWRTEAFF
>.|TRBJ1-6|TRBV27|.
TGTGCCAGCAGCCCGGACAGATCTTCCCTCCACTTT
CASSPDRSSLHF
>TRBD1|TRBJ2-2|TRBV4-1|few
TGCGCCAGCAGCCCAGGGGACAGGGCGAACACCGGGGAGCTGTTTTTT
CASSPGDRANTGELFF
>TRBD2|TRBJ2-1|TRBV7-9|many
TGTGCCAGCAGTCGAGTTGGCAAGCGGGAGGGCCTTATCAGTGAGCAGTTCTTC
CASSRVGKREGLISEQFF
>.|TRBJ1-2|TRBV12-3/TRBV12-4|many
TGTGCCAGCAGTTTACCACGGGACGGAGGGCCTAACTATGGCTACACCTTC
CASSLPRDGGPNYGYTF
>TRBD1|TRBJ2-7|TRBV2|many
TGTGCCAGCAGCGGGACAGGCGTCTCCTACGAGCAGTACTTC
CASSGTGVSYEQYF
>TRBD1|TRBJ1-4|TRBV3-1|.
TGTGCCAGCAGCTCCACTTCCTGGACAGGGCCTAATGAAAAACTGTTTTTT
CASSSTSWTGPNEKLFF
>.|TRBJ2-3|TRBV20-1|many
TGCAGTGCTAGAGATCCGAGAGCCAGCACAGATACGCAGTATTTT
CSARDPRASTDTQYF
>.|TRBJ2-5|TRBV7-2|many
TGTGCCAGCAGCTTAGCGGGAGCTCCGGAGACCCAGTACTTC
CASSLAGAPETQYF
>.|TRBJ2-2|TRBV12-3/TRBV12-4|few
TGTGCCAGCAATAGGGGCACCGGGGAGCTGTTTTTT
CASNRGTGELFF
>TRBD2|TRBJ2-7|TRBV10-1|many
TGCGCCAGCAGTGAGTCAAGCGGGAGCGTTGAGCAGTACTTC
CASSESSGSVEQYF
>.|TRBJ2-4|TRBV7-9|few
TGTGCCAGCAGCTCCGCCCAGGGGGCCAAAAACATTCAGTACTTC
CASSSAQGAKNIQYF
>TRBD1|TRBJ2-7|TRBV4-1|few
TGCGCCAGCAGCCAATCTCTATTGGACAGGTCCTACGAGCAGTACTTC
CASSQSLLDRSYEQYF
>.|TRBJ2-3|TRBV20-1|many
TGCAGCGAACCAGGGGTGGGCACAGATACGCAGTATTTT
CSEPGVGTDTQYF
>TRBD2|TRBJ2-7|TRBV6-9|.
TGTGCCAGCAGTAACGGACTAGCGGCCGAGCAGTACTTC
CASSNGLAAEQYF
>.|TRBJ2-4|TRBV11-2|.
TGTGCCAGCAGCTTATCCACGCCGCCCGAGCGGAACATTCAGTACTTC
CASSLSTPPERNIQYF
>TRBD2|TRBJ2-7|TRBV10-3|.
TGTGCCATCAGTGCGACTAGCGGCTACGAGCAGTACTTC
CAISATSGYEQYF
>TRBD2|TRBJ2-3|TRBV27|many
TGTGCCAGCAGTATTAGCGGGAAGGTCTCAGATACGCAGTATTTT
CASSISGKVSDTQYF
>TRBD2|TRBJ2-5|TRBV19|few
TGTGCCAGTAGTACGGACGGACTAGCGGGCCTAGGGGTGGCCCAGTACTTC
CASSTDGLAGLGVAQYF
>TRBD2|TRBJ2-2|TRBV7-8|many
TGTGCCAGCAGCTTAGGAACTAGCGGGACCACGTCCGGGGAGCTGTTTTTT
CASSLGTSGTTSGELFF
>TRBD1|TRBJ2-5|TRBV18|many
TGTGCCAGCTCACCGTTCGACAGGGCTTATGAGACCCAGTACTTC
CASSPFDRAYETQYF
>.|TRBJ2-7|TRBV29-1|.
TGCAGCGTCTACAGGGACCCCTACGAGCAGTACTTC
CSVYRDPYEQYF
>TRBD1|TRBJ2-5|TRBV12-3/TRBV12-4|.
TGTGCCAGCAGTCCTGACAGGGGGCGCGAGGAGACCCAGTACTTC
CASSPDRGREETQYF
>.|TRBJ2-5|TRBV7-2|many
TGTGCCAGCAGCTACTCAGGGGAAGAGACCCAGTACTTC
CASSYSGEETQYF
>TRBD1|TRBJ1-5|TRBV18|few
TGTGCCAGCTCACCTGGGACAGGGGGAAGGGGTCAGCCCCAGCATTTT
CASSPGTGGRGQPQHF
>.|TRBJ1-5|TRBV6-1|few
TGTGCCAGCAGCGCAGGGGATCAGCCCCAGCATTTT
CASSAGDQPQHF
>.|TRBJ2-1|TRBV20-1|many
TGCAGTGCTACACCCCGGGAGCGAAGCTCCTACAATGAGCAGTTCTTC
CSATPRERSSYNEQFF
>.|TRBJ1-3|TRBV30|many
TGTGCCTGGAGTGTACGCCTCTCTGGAAACACCATATATTTT
CAWSVRLSGNTIYF
>TRBD1|TRBJ2-3|TRBV25-1|.
TGTGCCAGCAGTGACTCAGGGGGAGATACAGATACGCAGTATTTT
CASSDSGGDTDTQYF
>.|TRBJ2-7|TRBV5-6|.
TGTGCCAGCAGCTTTTCCCTAAATGACGAGCAGTACTTC
CASSFSLNDEQYF
>.|TRBJ1-5|TRBV27|few
TGTGCTAGCAGTATCACTAATCCGCCCCAGCATTTT
CASSITNPPQHF
>TRBD1|TRBJ2-5|TRBV5-8|.
TGTGCCAGCAGCTTCTGGGACAGACCCCAAGAGACCCAGTACTTC
CASSFWDRPQETQYF
>.|TRBJ1-2|TRBV6-1|many
TGTGCCAGCAGTTACGCGCCAGGTCCCTATGGCTACACCTTC
CASSYAPGPYGYTF
>TRBD1|TRBJ2-7|TRBV7-9|.
TGTGCCAGCAGCTTGGATGGACAGGGTCCCTACGAGCAGTACTTC
CASSLDGQGPYEQYF
>.|TRBJ1-6|TRBV6-1|many
TGTGCCAGCAGTGAATCGGCAGCCTCACCCCTCCACTTT
CASSESAASPLHF
>.|TRBJ2-1|TRBV6-2/TRBV6-3|few
TGTGCCAGCAGTTGGGTGGGCAGCGACAATGAGCAGTTCTTC
CASSWVGSDNEQFF
>TRBD2|TRBJ2-1|TRBV11-2|.
TGTGCCAGCGCTAGCGGGACCAATGAGCAGTTCTTC
CASASGTNEQFF
>TRBD2|TRBJ2-3|TRBV4-2|few
TGTGCCAGCAGCCATCCTGGGAGCGGGACTAGCACAGATACGCAGTATTTT
CASSHPGSGTSTDTQYF
>.|TRBJ2-2|TRBV6-4|once
TGTGCCAGCAGTGAGTTTGCGGACAGCCTCATTCTGGGGGGCACCGGGGAGCTGTTTTTT
CASSEFADSLILGGTGELFF
>TRBD1|TRBJ2-5|TRBV7-8|many
TGTGCCAGCAGCAGGGGGCGCTCAGAGACCCAGTACTTC
CASSRGRSETQYF
>TRBD1|TRBJ1-4|TRBV6-6|.
TGTGCCAGCAGTTACTCGCACAGGGGGGGAGCAACTAATGAAAAACTGTTTTTT
CASSYSHRGGATNEKLFF
>.|TRBJ2-1|TRBV7-9|.
TGTGCCAGCAGCGTTCACTGGGGCGTATGGAATGAGCAGTTCTTC
CASSVHWGVWNEQFF
>TRBD1|TRBJ2-5|TRBV14|.
TGTGCCAGCAGCCAAGGGTATGACAGGGGGAGTTCCCGTCCTCAAGAGACCCAGTACTTC
CASSQGYDRGSSRPQETQYF